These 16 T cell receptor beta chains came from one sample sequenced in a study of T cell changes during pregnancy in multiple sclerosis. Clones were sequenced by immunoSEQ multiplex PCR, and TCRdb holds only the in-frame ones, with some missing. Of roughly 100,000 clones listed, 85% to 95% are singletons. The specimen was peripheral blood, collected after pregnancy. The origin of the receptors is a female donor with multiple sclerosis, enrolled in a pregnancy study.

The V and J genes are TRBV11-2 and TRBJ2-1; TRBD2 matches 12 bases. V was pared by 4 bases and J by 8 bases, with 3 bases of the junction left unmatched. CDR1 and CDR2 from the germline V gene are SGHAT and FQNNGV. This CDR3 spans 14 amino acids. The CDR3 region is CASSSSGRAHEQFF. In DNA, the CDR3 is TGTGCCAGCAGCTCTAGCGGGAGGGCCCATGAGCAGTTCTTC. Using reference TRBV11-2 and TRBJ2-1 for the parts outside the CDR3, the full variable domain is EAGVAQSPRYKIIEKRQSVAFWCNPISGHATLYWYQQILGQGPKLLIQFQNNGVVDDSQLPKDRFSAERLKGVDSTLKIQPAKLEDSAVYLCASSSSGRAHEQFFGPGTRLTVL.

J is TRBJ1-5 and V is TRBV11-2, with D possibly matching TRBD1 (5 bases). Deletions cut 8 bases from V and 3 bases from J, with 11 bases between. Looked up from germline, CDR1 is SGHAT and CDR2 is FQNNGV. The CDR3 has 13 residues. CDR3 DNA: TGTGCCAGCGGAGACAGCATCAATCAGCCCCAGCATTTT. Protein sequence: CASGDSINQPQHF.

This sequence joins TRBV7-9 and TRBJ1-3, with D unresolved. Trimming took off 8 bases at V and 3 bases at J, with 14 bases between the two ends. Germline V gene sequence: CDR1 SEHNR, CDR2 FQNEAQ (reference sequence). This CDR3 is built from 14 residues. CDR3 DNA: TGTGCCAGCTCCTCTACGGTCGGTGGAAACACCATATATTTT. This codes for CASSSTVGGNTIYF.

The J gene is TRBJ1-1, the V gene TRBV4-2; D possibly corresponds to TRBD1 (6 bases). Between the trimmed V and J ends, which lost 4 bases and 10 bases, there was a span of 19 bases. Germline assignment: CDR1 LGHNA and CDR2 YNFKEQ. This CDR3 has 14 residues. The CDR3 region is CASSRSRGVKLAFF. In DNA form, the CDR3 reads TGTGCCAGCAGCCGGAGCAGGGGCGTTAAGTTAGCTTTCTTT.

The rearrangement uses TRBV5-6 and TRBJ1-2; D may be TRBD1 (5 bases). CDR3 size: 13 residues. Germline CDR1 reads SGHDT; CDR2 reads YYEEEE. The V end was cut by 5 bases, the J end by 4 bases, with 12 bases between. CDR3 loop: CASRKTASYGYTF. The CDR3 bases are TGTGCCAGCAGGAAGACAGCCTCCTATGGCTACACCTTC.

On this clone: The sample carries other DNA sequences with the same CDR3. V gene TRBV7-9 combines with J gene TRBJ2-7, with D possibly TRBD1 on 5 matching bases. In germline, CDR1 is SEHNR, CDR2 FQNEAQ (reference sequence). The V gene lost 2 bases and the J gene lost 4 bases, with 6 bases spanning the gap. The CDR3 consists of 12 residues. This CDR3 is CASSLQGYEQYF. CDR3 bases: TGTGCCAGCAGCTTACAGGGATACGAGCAGTACTTC.

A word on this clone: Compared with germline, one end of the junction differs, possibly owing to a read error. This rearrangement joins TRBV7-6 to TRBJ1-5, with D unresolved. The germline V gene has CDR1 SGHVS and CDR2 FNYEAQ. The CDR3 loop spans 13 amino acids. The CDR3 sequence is CASSVAGNQPQHF. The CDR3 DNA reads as TGTGCCAGCAGCGTAGCCGGTAATCAGCCCCAGCATTTT.

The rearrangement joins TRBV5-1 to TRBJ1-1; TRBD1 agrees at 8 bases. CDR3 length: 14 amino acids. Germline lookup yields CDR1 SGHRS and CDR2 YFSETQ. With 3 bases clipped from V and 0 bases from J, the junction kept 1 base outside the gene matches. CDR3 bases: TGCGCCAGCAGCTGGGACAGGATGAACACTGAAGCTTTCTTT. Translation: CASSWDRMNTEAFF.

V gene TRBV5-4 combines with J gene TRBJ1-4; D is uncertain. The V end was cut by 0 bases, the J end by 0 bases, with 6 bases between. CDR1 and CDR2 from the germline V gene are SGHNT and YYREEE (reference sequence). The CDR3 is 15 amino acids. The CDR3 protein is CASSLDISTNEKLFF. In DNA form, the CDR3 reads TGTGCCAGCAGCTTGGACATTTCAACTAATGAAAAACTGTTTTTT.

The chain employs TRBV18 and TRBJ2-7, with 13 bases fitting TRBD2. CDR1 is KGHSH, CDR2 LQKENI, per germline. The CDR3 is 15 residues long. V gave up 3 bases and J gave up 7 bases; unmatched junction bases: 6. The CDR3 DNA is TGTGCCAGCTCACCGAGGACTAGCGGGAGTGAGGAGCAGTACTTC. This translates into CASSPRTSGSEEQYF.

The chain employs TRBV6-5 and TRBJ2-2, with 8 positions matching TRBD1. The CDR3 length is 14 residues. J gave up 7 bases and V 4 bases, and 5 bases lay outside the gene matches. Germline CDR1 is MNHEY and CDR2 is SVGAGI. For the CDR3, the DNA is TGTGCCAGCAGTTCGGACAGGGCCGGCGGGGAGCTGTTTTTT. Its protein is CASSSDRAGGELFF.

Here the CDR3 reads CASSPPQGVRETQYF. CDR3 DNA: TGTGCCAGCTCACCACCTCAGGGGGTAAGGGAGACCCAGTACTTC. The V and J genes are TRBV18 and TRBJ2-5; 7 positions match TRBD1. Trimming took 0 bases from V and 5 from J; bases not matched to a gene: 6. The CDR3 runs 15 residues. Per the germline V gene, CDR1 is KGHSH and CDR2 is LQKENI.

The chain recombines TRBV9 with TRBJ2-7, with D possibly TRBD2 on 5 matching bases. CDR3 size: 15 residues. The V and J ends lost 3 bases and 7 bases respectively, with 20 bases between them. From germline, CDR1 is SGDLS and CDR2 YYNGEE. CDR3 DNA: TGTGCCAGCAGCGAGTCAGCGGAAAGAGAAGGGGAGCAGTACTTC. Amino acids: CASSESAEREGEQYF.

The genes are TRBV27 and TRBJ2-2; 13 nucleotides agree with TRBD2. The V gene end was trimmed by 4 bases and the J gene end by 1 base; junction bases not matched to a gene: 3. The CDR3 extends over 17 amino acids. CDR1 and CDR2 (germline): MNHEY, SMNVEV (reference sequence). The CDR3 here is CASSWRLAGGNTGELFF. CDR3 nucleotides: TGTGCCAGCAGTTGGCGACTAGCGGGAGGGAACACCGGGGAGCTGTTTTTT.

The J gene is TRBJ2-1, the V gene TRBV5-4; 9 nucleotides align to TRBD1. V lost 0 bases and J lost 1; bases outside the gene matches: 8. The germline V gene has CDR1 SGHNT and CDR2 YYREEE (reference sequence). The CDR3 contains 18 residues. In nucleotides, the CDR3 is TGTGCCAGCAGCTTGGGTTGGACAGGGGTTCAATCCTACAATGAGCAGTTCTTC. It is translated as CASSLGWTGVQSYNEQFF.

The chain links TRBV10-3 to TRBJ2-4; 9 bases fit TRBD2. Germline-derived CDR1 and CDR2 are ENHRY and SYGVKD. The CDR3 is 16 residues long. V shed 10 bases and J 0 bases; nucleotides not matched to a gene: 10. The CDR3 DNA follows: TGTGCCACCTCCTTAGCGGGGGACCTAGCCAAAAACATTCAGTACTTC. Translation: CATSLAGDLAKNIQYF.